This T cell receptor (beta chain) emerged from a study of blood T cells in healthy people across ages (dated by TCRdb to between 2015 and 2017). Study-level background: In model experiments, template switching captured about one uniquely barcoded TCR beta cDNA molecule for every two T cells. The study measured age-related changes in TCR beta repertoire diversity using deep sequencing normalized with unique cDNA molecular identifiers. The donors were divided into four age groups: young (average around 16 years), middle-aged (over 35), aged (about 62) and long-lived (about 90). To avoid experimental bias, donors of different ages were spread randomly across the sequencing lanes. The study analyzed two additional independent replicas of 1 million unique cDNA reads from the same blood draw for two donors, one aged 18 to 29 and one aged 80 or older. The study at large found these results: Observed TCR beta diversity per million T cells fell roughly linearly with age, and a significant reduction was already apparent by age about 36. Since profiling was done on bulk unsorted PBMCs, naive and antigen-experienced compartments could not be conclusively compared. Compared with the aged group, more naive CD4+ T cells, fewer expanded clones and increased TCR diversity were shown by the long-lived group, suggesting age selection. Because donor CMV infection status was unknown, age-related changes in expanded clonotypes were potentially confounded. A strong correlation was found between observed TCR beta diversity and the percentage of naive T cells measured by flow cytometry. Estimates of total diversity from one million sequenced T cells were regarded as lower bounds and underestimates.

Concerning this clonotype: No antigen is known for it. The record has no base qualities; no much larger clone is one base away.

The CDR3 has 13 amino acids, counting the end cysteine and phenylalanine. Only the CDR3 DNA stays, 39 bases, in frame from base 1. V is pared back by 4 bases and J by 6 bases, with 15 bases lying between the germline termini. The germline V gene gives CDR1 as SQVTM and CDR2 as ANQGSEA. The donors were roughly 39 Caucasian individuals from Russia, aged roughly 6 to 100 years, who were systemically healthy. Each donor gave ten milliliters of peripheral blood, drawn into EDTA-treated Vacutainer tubes. PBMCs were isolated by Ficoll-Paque density-gradient centrifugation, with at least 6.5 million obtained per sample. Trizol reagent was used to extract total RNA from PBMCs, with at least 5.5 micrograms per sample. For every donor, an aliquot of PBMCs went through flow cytometry to measure the percentages of naive CD45RAhigh/CD27high T cells. Libraries were made using 5' RACE. Sequencing was performed on an Illumina HiSeq 2500. A second PCR of about 7 to 12 cycles was performed with a sample-barcoded 5' primer and a J-beta primer mix. A unique molecular identifier was introduced onto each TCR beta cDNA molecule by a template-switch 5' adaptor carrying 12 random nucleotides. At least 2.5 million CDR3-containing paired-end reads were obtained from each sample. All of the RNA was converted into first-strand cDNA using the Mint cDNA synthesis kit, with a TRBC-specific oligonucleotide serving as the primer. After uracil-DNA glycosylase treatment, a first 18-cycle PCR used universal primers M1SS and BC2_uni_R on all cDNA. The original methods were these. Normalization of each sample was performed by random selection of 1 million high-quality reads, each carrying a distinct molecular identifier. Reads with shared molecular identifiers were discarded instead of being binned into consensus sequences. MiTCR, with a Q25 quality threshold and the strictest error-elimination algorithm, was used for CDR3 identification, clonotype clustering and error correction. Lower-bound total TCR beta diversity was estimated with a nonparametric unseen species model using Euler transformation. The public reads were run again by TCRdb, first through fastp at Q25 and then through MiXCR, and only productive beta chains were kept. Every distinct CDR3 protein forms one entry, paired with its most common genes and DNA. It is TCRdb's table, rather than the study itself, that gives the V and J calls and clone size. Here the sample has around 690,000 distinct CDR3 sequences; roughly 50% occur a single time. Over 35% of the sample is held by the ten biggest clonotypes.

The material sequenced was blood. The chain was built from TRBV29-1 and TRBJ1-2; TRBD1 is a weak D gene call, 5 bases matching. This clonotype originated in a man aged 55 to 70 in good health. The CDR3 region has the sequence CSVVETAGDGYTF. The nucleotides read TGCAGCGTTGTGGAGACAGCCGGAGATGGCTACACCTTC.